This TCR beta chain was sequenced for a study of T-cell reconstitution after alpha-beta-depleted transplantation in children. The length of the CDR3 is 16 residues. Germline CDR1 reads LGHNA; CDR2 reads YNFKEQ. This clonotype showed up many times. An end of the junction differs from the germline gene, which may be a read error. The library targeted TCRbeta and was prepared with unique molecular identifiers. TCRdb reprocessed the PCR reads via MiXCR and lists one record per CDR3 protein. The table records some 240,000 distinct CDR3 sequences, around 9.7% of them present only once. The sample in question was PBMCs from the stem cell graft donor, obtained from the stem cell graft. This clonotype was obtained from a human donor who donated a stem cell graft to a child with SCID. This chain uses TRBV4-2 with TRBJ2-1, with 11 bases fitting TRBD2. CDR3 protein: CASSQDPSGGSNAQFF. CDR3 sequence (DNA): TGTGCCAGCAGCCAAGACCCTAGCGGGGGGTCTAATGCGCAGTTCTTC.